The clone carrying this T cell receptor (beta chain) showed up just once. CDR3 length equals 12 residues. The V gene end was trimmed by 5 bases and the J gene end by 9 bases; junction bases not matched to a gene: 5. Germline V gene data show CDR1 as SGHVS and CDR2 as FNYEAQ. Amplification targeted TCR beta CDR3 regions from RNA transcripts. A set of HTBI primers served as the primers for a first-round RT-PCR of the TCR CDR3. TCRdb used MiXCR to reprocess the multiplex PCR reads, holding one entry per CDR3 protein. The sample includes about 350,000 distinct CDR3 sequences, approximately 15% of them seen just once. These data are taken from a study of T cells in Graves' hyperthyroidism and ophthalmopathy.

The receptor was derived from a middle-aged woman with Graves' ophthalmopathy. The sequenced sample was blood. This chain links TRBV7-6 with TRBJ2-3; 7 nucleotides line up with TRBD1. The chain's CDR3 is CASSNTGATQYF. The DNA of the CDR3 is TGTGCCAGCAGCAATACAGGGGCGACGCAGTATTTT.